Included here is one TCR beta chain sequence, with context. Its antigen remains unknown. This entry is derived from a study of cytomegalovirus exposure and HLA in healthy donors. Study-wide results and limits: In most subjects, TCR beta sequences reportedly gave accurate predictions of HLA-A and HLA-B alleles. Researchers left out some V segments, among them TRBV6-2 and TRBV6-3, as indistinguishable.

This CDR3 contains 13 residues. The V gene's germline CDR1 is SNHLY and CDR2 FYNNEI. J was trimmed by 5 bases and V by 8 bases; bases with no gene match: 4. The primer mix had 60 Vbeta and 13 Jbeta primers. Clones were sequenced by immunoSEQ multiplex PCR, and TCRdb holds only the in-frame ones, with some missing. The repertoire holds 90,000 to 120,000 clones, with approximately 73% as singletons. The J gene is TRBJ1-5, the V gene TRBV2; TRBD1 matches at 9 bases. Sequencing input: PBMCs. The TCR originated in a man aged 25-40 years in good health and CMV-seronegative. CDR3 loop: CASARDRDQPQHF. The CDR3 DNA reads TGTGCCAGCGCCCGGGACAGGGATCAGCCCCAGCATTTT.